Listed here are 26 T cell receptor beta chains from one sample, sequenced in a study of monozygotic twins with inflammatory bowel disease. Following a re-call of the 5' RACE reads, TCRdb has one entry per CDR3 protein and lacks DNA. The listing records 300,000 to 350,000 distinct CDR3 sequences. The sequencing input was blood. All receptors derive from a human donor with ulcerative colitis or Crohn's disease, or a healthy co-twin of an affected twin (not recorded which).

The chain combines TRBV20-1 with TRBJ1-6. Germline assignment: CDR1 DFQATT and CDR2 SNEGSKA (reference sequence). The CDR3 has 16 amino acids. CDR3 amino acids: CSASLTMGHYNSPLHF.

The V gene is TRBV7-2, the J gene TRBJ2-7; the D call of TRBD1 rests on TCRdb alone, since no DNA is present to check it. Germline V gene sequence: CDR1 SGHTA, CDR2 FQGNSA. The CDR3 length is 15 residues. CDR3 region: CASLRLGQTTYEQYF.

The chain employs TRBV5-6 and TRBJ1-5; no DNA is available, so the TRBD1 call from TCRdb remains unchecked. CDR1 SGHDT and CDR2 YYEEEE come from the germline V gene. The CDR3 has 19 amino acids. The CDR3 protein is CASSTTTSLQGIINQPQHF.

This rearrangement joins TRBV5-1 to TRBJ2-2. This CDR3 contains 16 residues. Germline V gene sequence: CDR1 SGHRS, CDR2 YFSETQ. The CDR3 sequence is CASTTIIRGAAGELFF.

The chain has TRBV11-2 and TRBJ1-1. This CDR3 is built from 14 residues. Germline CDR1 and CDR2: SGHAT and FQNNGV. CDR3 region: CASSLERTATEAFF.

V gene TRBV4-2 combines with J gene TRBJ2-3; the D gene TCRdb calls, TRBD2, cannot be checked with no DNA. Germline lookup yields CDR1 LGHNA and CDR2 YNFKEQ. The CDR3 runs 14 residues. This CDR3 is CASSQDAGLAGGGF.

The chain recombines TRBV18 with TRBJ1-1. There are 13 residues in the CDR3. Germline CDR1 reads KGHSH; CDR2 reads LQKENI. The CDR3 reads CASLPTSSSEAFF.

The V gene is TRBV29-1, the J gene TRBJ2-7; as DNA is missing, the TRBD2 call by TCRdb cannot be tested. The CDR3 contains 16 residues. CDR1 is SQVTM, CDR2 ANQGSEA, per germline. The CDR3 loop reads CSVAPRLQGIAYEQYF.

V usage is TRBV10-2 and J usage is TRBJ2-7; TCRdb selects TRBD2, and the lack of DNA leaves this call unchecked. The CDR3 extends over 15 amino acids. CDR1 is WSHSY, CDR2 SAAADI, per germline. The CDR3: CASSALAGASYEQYF.

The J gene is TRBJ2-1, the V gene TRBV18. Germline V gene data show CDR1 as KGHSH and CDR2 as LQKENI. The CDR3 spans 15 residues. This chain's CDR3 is CASSPLVGSYNEQFF.

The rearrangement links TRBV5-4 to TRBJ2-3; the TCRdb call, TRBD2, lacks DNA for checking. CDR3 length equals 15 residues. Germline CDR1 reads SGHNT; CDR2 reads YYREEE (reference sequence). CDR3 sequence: CASSLLERGVRTQYF.

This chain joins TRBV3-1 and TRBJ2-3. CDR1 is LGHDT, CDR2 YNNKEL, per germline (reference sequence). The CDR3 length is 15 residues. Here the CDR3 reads CASSQGFVFRDTQYF.

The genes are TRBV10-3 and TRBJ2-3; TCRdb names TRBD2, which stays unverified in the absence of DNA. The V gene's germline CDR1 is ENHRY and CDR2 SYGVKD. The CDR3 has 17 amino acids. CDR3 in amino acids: CAIRGLAGGSRTDTQYF.

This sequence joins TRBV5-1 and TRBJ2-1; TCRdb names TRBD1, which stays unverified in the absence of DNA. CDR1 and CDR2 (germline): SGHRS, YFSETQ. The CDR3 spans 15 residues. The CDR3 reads CATGDTGLFFNEQFF. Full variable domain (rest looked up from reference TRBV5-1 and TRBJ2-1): KAGVTQTPRYLIKTRGQQVTLSCSPISGHRSVSWYQQTPGQGLQFLFEYFSETQRNKGNFPGRFSGRQFSNSRSEMNVSTLELGDSALYLCATGDTGLFFNEQFFGPGTRLTVL.

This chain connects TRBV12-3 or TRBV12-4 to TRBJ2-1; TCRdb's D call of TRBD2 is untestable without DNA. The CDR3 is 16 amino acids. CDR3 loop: CASSSLAGSSYNEQFF.

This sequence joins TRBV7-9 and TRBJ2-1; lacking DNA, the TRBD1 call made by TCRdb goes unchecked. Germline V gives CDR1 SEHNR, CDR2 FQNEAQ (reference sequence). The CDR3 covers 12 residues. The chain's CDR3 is CASLKGQGREFF.

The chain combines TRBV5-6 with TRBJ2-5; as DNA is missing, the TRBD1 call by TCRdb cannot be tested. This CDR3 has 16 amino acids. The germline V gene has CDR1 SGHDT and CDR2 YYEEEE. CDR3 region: CASSRGDSRLQETQYF.

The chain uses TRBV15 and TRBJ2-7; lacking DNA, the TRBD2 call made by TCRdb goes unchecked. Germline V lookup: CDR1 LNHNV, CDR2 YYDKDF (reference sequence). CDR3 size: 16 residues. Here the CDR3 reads CATSSIGTSLFYEQYF.

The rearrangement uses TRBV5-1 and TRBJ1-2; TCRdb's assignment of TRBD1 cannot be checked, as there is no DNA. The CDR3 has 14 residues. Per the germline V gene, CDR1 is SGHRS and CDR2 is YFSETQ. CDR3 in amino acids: CASRGDASQYGYTF.

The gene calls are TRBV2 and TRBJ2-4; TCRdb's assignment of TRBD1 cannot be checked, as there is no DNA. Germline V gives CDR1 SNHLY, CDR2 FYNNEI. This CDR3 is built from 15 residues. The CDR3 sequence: CASSASRQGQNIQYF.

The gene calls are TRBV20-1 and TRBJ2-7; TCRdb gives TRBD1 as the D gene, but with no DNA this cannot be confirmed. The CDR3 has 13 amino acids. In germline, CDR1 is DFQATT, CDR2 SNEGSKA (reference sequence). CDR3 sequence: CSARSGVSYEQYF.

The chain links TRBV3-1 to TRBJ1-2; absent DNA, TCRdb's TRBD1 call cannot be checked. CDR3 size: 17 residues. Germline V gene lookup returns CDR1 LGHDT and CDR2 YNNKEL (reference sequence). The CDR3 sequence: CASSQDPRGQGMGGYTF.

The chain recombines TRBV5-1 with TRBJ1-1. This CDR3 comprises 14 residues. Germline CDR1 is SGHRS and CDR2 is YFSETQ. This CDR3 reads CASSFDTFNTEAFF. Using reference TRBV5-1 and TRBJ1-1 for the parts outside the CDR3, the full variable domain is KAGVTQTPRYLIKTRGQQVTLSCSPISGHRSVSWYQQTPGQGLQFLFEYFSETQRNKGNFPGRFSGRQFSNSRSEMNVSTLELGDSALYLCASSFDTFNTEAFFGQGTRLTVV.

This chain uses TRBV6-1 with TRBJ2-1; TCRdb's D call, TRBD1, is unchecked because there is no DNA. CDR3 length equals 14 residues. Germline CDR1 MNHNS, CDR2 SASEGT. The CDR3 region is CASLSWGLYNEQFF.

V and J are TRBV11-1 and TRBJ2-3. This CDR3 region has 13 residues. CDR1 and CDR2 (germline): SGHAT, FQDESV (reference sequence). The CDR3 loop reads CASSFPRTDTQYF.

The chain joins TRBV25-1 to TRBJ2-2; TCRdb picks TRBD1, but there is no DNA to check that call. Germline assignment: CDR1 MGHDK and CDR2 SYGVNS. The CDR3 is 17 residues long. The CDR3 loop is CASSERQGRTNTGELFF.